Listed below are T cell receptor beta chains from one sample, sequenced in a study of cytomegalovirus exposure and HLA in healthy donors. TCRdb keeps only in-frame clones here, not all; method: immunoSEQ multiplex PCR. This sample yields more than 85,000 clones, of which around 86% are seen a single time; under 4.5% belongs to the top ten. Sequences were obtained from PBMCs. The receptors shown here come from a woman aged 18-29 years in good health and CMV-seropositive. The CDR3 runs from the conserved cysteine through the conserved F or W. D genes are given only for firm matches. A row's size may be missing; if present it is once, few, many or a size class.

J gene | V gene | D gene | clone size | CDR3 protein | CDR3 DNA
TRBJ1-2 | TRBV5-1 | - | - | CASSLSGVGYTF | TGCGCCAGCAGCTTGTCGGGGGTCGGCTACACCTTC
TRBJ2-2 | TRBV28 | - | - | CASELTNTGELFF | TGTGCCAGCGAACTCACGAACACCGGGGAGCTGTTTTTT
TRBJ1-4 | TRBV5-4 | - | - | CASSFPGNEKLFF | TGTGCCAGCAGCTTCCCCGGTAATGAAAAACTGTTTTTT
TRBJ1-2 | TRBV10-1 | TRBD1 | - | CASSDSGQSYTF | TGCGCCAGCAGTGATTCGGGACAGAGCTACACCTTC
TRBJ1-4 | TRBV28 | - | - | CASSASGPPGGEKLFF | TGTGCCAGCAGTGCCTCCGGTCCACCGGGAGGAGAAAAACTGTTTTTT
TRBJ2-3 | TRBV6-1 | - | - | CASLTGGDTQYF | TGTGCCAGCCTAACCGGCGGAGATACGCAGTATTTT
TRBJ2-7 | TRBV7-3 | TRBD2 | - | CASSSSGGPYEQYF | TGTGCCAGCAGCTCAAGCGGGGGGCCCTACGAGCAGTACTTC
TRBJ2-3 | TRBV14 | - | - | CASSPGGDTQYF | TGTGCCAGCAGCCCAGGAGGAGATACGCAGTATTTT
TRBJ1-2 | TRBV5-4 | - | once | CASSPGLYGYTF | TGTGCCAGCAGCCCGGGTCTCTATGGCTACACCTTC
TRBJ2-7 | TRBV6-6 | TRBD1 | - | CASSRDRVSTYEQYF | TGTGCCAGCAGTCGGGACAGGGTATCAACCTACGAGCAGTACTTC
TRBJ2-3 | TRBV5-1 | TRBD2 | - | CASSAGGQSDTQYF | TGCGCCAGCAGCGCGGGGGGGCAATCAGATACGCAGTATTTT
TRBJ2-1 | TRBV11-3 | - | - | CASSREYNEQFF | TGTGCCAGCTCAAGGGAGTACAATGAGCAGTTCTTC
TRBJ2-1 | TRBV19 | - | - | CASSIQEGYEQFF | TGTGCCAGTAGTATACAAGAGGGTTATGAGCAGTTCTTC
TRBJ2-1 | TRBV5-8 | TRBD1 | - | CASSLRTGISSYNEQFF | TGTGCCAGCAGCCTACGGACAGGGATTAGCTCCTACAATGAGCAGTTCTTC
TRBJ1-3 | TRBV28 | - | - | CASSFPQVSGNTIYF | TGTGCCAGCAGTTTTCCCCAGGTCTCTGGAAACACCATATATTTT
TRBJ2-7 | TRBV2 | - | - | CASRMTVESYEQYF | TGTGCCAGCAGGATGACAGTTGAATCGTACGAGCAGTACTTC
TRBJ2-2 | TRBV19 | TRBD2 | - | CASSIMREVVGELFF | TGTGCCAGTAGTATTATGCGGGAGGTGGTCGGGGAGCTGTTTTTT
TRBJ2-7 | TRBV15 | - | - | CATSRDSTGGYEQYF | TGTGCCACCAGCAGAGATTCGACAGGAGGCTACGAGCAGTACTTC
TRBJ2-7 | TRBV5-1 | - | - | CASSLAGLSEQYF | TGCGCCAGCAGCTTGGCAGGGCTTAGCGAGCAGTACTTC
TRBJ1-5 | TRBV5-1 | - | once | CASSLGGRQPQHF | TGCGCCAGCAGCTTGGGGGGCCGTCAGCCCCAGCATTTT
TRBJ1-2 | TRBV30 | - | - | CACSVGGGYTF | TGTGCCTGCTCGGTAGGCGGCGGCTACACCTTC
TRBJ1-3 | TRBV4-1 | TRBD1 | - | CASSQPKTGEGRTIYF | TGCGCCAGCAGCCAACCGAAGACAGGGGAGGGGCGCACCATATATTTT
TRBJ2-1 | TRBV11-3 | - | - | CASSRGRANEQFF | TGTGCCAGCAGCCGGGGGAGAGCCAATGAGCAGTTCTTC
TRBJ2-1 | TRBV6-5 | - | - | CASSYRGSEQFF | TGTGCCAGCAGTTACCGGGGGAGTGAGCAGTTCTTC
TRBJ2-4 | TRBV11-3 | TRBD2 | - | CASSHKPLLAGGHIQYF | TGTGCCAGCAGCCATAAACCCCTACTAGCGGGGGGGCACATTCAGTACTTC
TRBJ1-2 | TRBV2 | - | - | CASSGQAHGYTF | TGTGCCAGCAGTGGGCAGGCTCATGGCTACACCTTC
TRBJ2-5 | TRBV5-1 | TRBD1 | - | CASSPDREIIDQYF | TGCGCCAGCAGCCCGGACAGGGAAATAATCGACCAGTACTTC
TRBJ2-5 | TRBV5-1 | TRBD2 | few | CASSLSGGARETQYF | TGCGCCAGCAGCTTGAGCGGGGGGGCCAGGGAGACCCAGTACTTC
TRBJ2-3 | TRBV5-1 | TRBD2 | - | CASSSSTLAGAADTQYF | TGCGCCAGCAGCTCGTCTACACTAGCGGGAGCCGCAGATACGCAGTATTTT
TRBJ2-4 | TRBV18 | TRBD1 | - | CASSRGTGVKNIQYF | TGTGCCAGCTCACGCGGGACAGGCGTCAAAAACATTCAGTACTTC
TRBJ2-1 | TRBV11-3 | - | - | CASSPERILSYNEQFF | TGTGCCAGCAGTCCCGAGCGGATCCTCTCCTACAATGAGCAGTTCTTC
TRBJ1-1 | TRBV7-7 | TRBD1 | - | CASSLADGDRGLPEAFF | TGTGCCAGCAGCTTAGCCGACGGGGACAGGGGACTTCCTGAAGCTTTCTTT
TRBJ2-1 | TRBV28 | - | - | CASSLSGEPHNEQFF | TGTGCCAGCAGTTTAAGTGGGGAGCCCCACAATGAGCAGTTCTTC
TRBJ2-7 | TRBV6-1 | - | - | CASSEVGASYEQYF | TGTGCCAGCAGTGAAGTGGGAGCCTCCTACGAGCAGTACTTC
TRBJ1-2 | TRBV28 | - | - | CASSLGGGNYGYTF | TGTGCCAGCAGTTTAGGGGGGGGTAACTATGGCTACACCTTC
TRBJ2-2 | TRBV19 | - | - | CASSSSNTGELFF | TGTGCCAGTAGTAGTTCTAACACCGGGGAGCTGTTTTTT
TRBJ2-2 | TRBV6-5 | - | - | CASSEGDATGELFF | TGTGCCAGCAGTGAAGGAGACGCCACCGGGGAGCTGTTTTTT
TRBJ2-7 | TRBV28 | TRBD1 | - | CASRPGQGANEQYF | TGTGCCAGCAGGCCGGGACAGGGGGCAAACGAGCAGTACTTC
TRBJ2-7 | TRBV7-9 | - | - | CASSLGQSSYEQYF | TGTGCCAGCAGCTTAGGACAAAGCTCCTACGAGCAGTACTTC
TRBJ1-5 | TRBV9 | TRBD1 | - | CASSAGTGGDQPQHF | TGTGCCAGCAGCGCAGGGACAGGGGGCGATCAGCCCCAGCATTTT
TRBJ1-1 | TRBV12-5 | TRBD1 | - | CASGQGAAEAFF | TGTGCTAGTGGTCAGGGGGCAGCTGAAGCTTTCTTT
TRBJ2-5 | TRBV2 | - | - | CASIRTEGETQYF | TGTGCCAGCATCAGGACGGAGGGAGAGACCCAGTACTTC
TRBJ1-2 | TRBV29-1 | - | - | CSVEASYADTF | TGCAGCGTTGAGGCTTCATATGCGGACACCTTC
TRBJ1-1 | TRBV7-9 | - | - | CASSLTQGGAFF | TGTGCCAGCAGCCTAACCCAGGGTGGGGCTTTCTTT
TRBJ2-7 | TRBV7-8 | TRBD1 | - | CASSSLGTGYGLYEQYF | TGTGCCAGCAGCTCCCTCGGGACAGGGTACGGTCTCTACGAGCAGTACTTC
TRBJ2-1 | TRBV10-1 | TRBD1 | - | CASSRDRENNEQFF | TGCGCCAGCAGCCGGGACAGGGAGAACAATGAGCAGTTCTTC
TRBJ2-3 | TRBV10-3 | - | - | CAISESASLDTQYF | TGTGCCATCAGTGAGTCCGCAAGCCTAGATACGCAGTATTTT
TRBJ2-7 | TRBV27 | - | - | CASSDSVSSYEQYF | TGTGCCAGCAGTGACAGTGTAAGCTCCTACGAGCAGTACTTC
TRBJ2-2 | TRBV7-7 | TRBD1 | - | CASSLRTGTTGELFF | TGTGCCAGCAGCTTGAGGACAGGGACCACCGGGGAGCTGTTTTTT
TRBJ1-6 | TRBV13 | TRBD1 | - | CASSGRSGTGVSPLHF | TGTGCCAGCAGCGGTCGATCCGGGACAGGGGTCTCACCCCTCCACTTT